This entry lists 10 T cell receptor beta chains sequenced from one sample in a study of blood T cell repertoires in COVID-19. Measured with immunoSEQ multiplex PCR; TCRdb has only the in-frame clones, and not every one. The sample has under 40,000 clones, around three quarters seen once. The sequencing sample was made of peripheral blood. The receptor set was obtained from a woman aged 65 to 85 with acute or convalescent COVID-19.

This clone occurred a few times. J is TRBJ2-2 and V is TRBV4-2; 14 bases align to TRBD2. Germline CDR1 LGHNA, CDR2 YNFKEQ. This CDR3 has 18 residues. V lost 3 bases and J lost 3; bases outside the gene matches: 6. The CDR3 loop reads CASSHGTSGGLDTGELFF. DNA of the CDR3: TGTGCCAGCAGCCACGGGACTAGCGGGGGCCTAGACACCGGGGAGCTGTTTTTT.

This clone was seen only a few times. V gene TRBV29-1 combines with J gene TRBJ2-2, with 9 bases lining up with TRBD2. This CDR3 contains 15 residues. The germline CDR1 and CDR2 sequences are SQVTM and ANQGSEA. V trimming: 4 bases; J trimming: 6 bases; junction bases outside the gene matches: 9. In DNA form, the CDR3 reads TGCAGCGTTGCCAGCGGGAGGAAGGGGGCCGGGGAGCTGTTTTTT. Translated, it gives CSVASGRKGAGELFF.

Sample share makes this clone medium-sized. The chain joins TRBV6-4 to TRBJ2-1, with 11 positions matching TRBD2. The CDR3 consists of 15 residues. The V segment lost 2 bases and the J segment 8 bases; nucleotides outside the gene matches: 5. Germline CDR1 and CDR2: MRHNA and SNTAGT. CDR3 sequence reads: CASSDKLAGVDEQFF. For the CDR3, the DNA is TGTGCCAGCAGTGACAAACTAGCGGGAGTGGATGAGCAGTTCTTC.

The J gene is TRBJ1-5, the V gene TRBV4-2; TRBD1 matches 7 bases. Per the germline V gene, CDR1 is LGHNA and CDR2 is YNFKEQ. The CDR3 has 15 amino acids. Trimming at V came to 4 bases and at J to 7 bases, leaving 10 bases not matched to a gene. CDR3 DNA sequence: TGTGCCAGCAGCCCAGAGACAGGGTCCCAACAGCCCCAGCATTTT. This gives the protein CASSPETGSQQPQHF.

The gene calls are TRBV6-5 and TRBJ2-7, with TRBD1 identical over 7 bases. Trimming at V came to 2 bases and at J to 3 bases, leaving 1 base not matched to a gene. Germline lookup yields CDR1 MNHEY and CDR2 SVGAGI. This CDR3 is 13 amino acids long. For the CDR3, the DNA is TGTGCCAGCAGTTACGGGGACAGCTACGAGCAGTACTTC. This encodes CASSYGDSYEQYF.

This chain joins TRBV25-1 and TRBJ2-7, with a possible D match to TRBD1 (5 bases). This CDR3 comprises 10 residues. V lost 6 bases, J lost 6 bases, and 6 bases lay in between. CDR1 is MGHDK and CDR2 is SYGVNS in the germline V gene. The CDR3 reads CASSQGEQYF. CDR3 DNA: TGTGCCAGCAGCCAGGGCGAGCAGTACTTC.

The V gene is TRBV4-1, the J gene TRBJ2-7, with 8 nucleotides matching TRBD1. V trimming: 1 base; J trimming: 2 bases; junction bases outside the gene matches: 1. The CDR3 length is 14 residues. In germline, CDR1 is MGHRA, CDR2 YSYEKL. CDR3 residues: CASSQGTGTYEQYF. The DNA of the CDR3 is TGCGCCAGCAGCCAAGGGACAGGGACCTACGAGCAGTACTTC.

This chain links TRBV19 with TRBJ1-2; 8 positions agree with TRBD1. Trimming removed 7 bases from V and 2 bases from J; junction bases left unmatched: 6. CDR1 is LNHDA, CDR2 SQIVND, per germline (reference sequence). This CDR3 comprises 14 residues. The CDR3 DNA is TGTGCCAGTATCCAGAGGGACAGGAACTATGGCTACACCTTC. Translating gives CASIQRDRNYGYTF. The whole variable domain, remainder taken from reference TRBV19 and TRBJ1-2, is DGGITQSPKYLFRKEGQNVTLSCEQNLNHDAMYWYRQDPGQGLRLIYYSQIVNDFQKGDIAEGYSVSREKKESFPLTVTSAQKNPTAFYLCASIQRDRNYGYTFGSGTRLTVV.

The chain carries TRBV25-1 and TRBJ2-1, with D perhaps TRBD2 (6 bases). Germline-derived CDR1 and CDR2 are MGHDK and SYGVNS. V gave up 2 bases and J gave up 5 bases, with 16 bases separating them. This CDR3 spans 16 amino acids. As DNA, the CDR3 is TGTGCCAGCAGTGAACCCGGATTAGCGGATAACAATGAGCAGTTCTTC. It is translated as CASSEPGLADNNEQFF.

This clone is deemed large. V is TRBV12-3 or TRBV12-4 and J is TRBJ2-1, with D unresolved. The CDR3 loop spans 12 amino acids. The V gene lost 3 bases and the J gene lost 6 bases, with 6 bases spanning the gap. CDR3 residues: CASSFGLNEQFF. CDR3 coding DNA: TGTGCCAGCAGTTTTGGGCTCAATGAGCAGTTCTTC.